Below, one T cell receptor (beta chain) is given with its context. Authors' data handling: Using reference gene primer amplification, nucleated cell counts were estimated. Repertoires were generated with immunoSEQ multiplex PCR, while TCRdb's copy carries only in-frame clones and drops some. That table is the source of V, J and clone size, and D and trimming were worked out from the DNA. The data show more than 250,000 clones, with roughly 88% seen just once and roughly 1.2% held by the top ten. The CDR3 runs 14 residues. With 5 bases removed from V and 4 bases from J, the gap between germline ends came to 14 bases. In germline, CDR1 is SEHNR, CDR2 FQNEAQ (reference sequence). This record belongs to a study of blood T cell repertoires in COVID-19. Participants were placed into cohorts based on the clinical history they reported.

This chain uses TRBV7-9 with TRBJ1-1; D is perhaps TRBD1 (5 bases). The specimen sequenced was PBMCs or T cells enriched from blood (not recorded which). The clonotype was recovered from a woman between 40 and 55 years old with acute COVID-19. For the CDR3, the DNA is TGTGCCAGCAGCCTAACCCAGGGTGGCACTGAAGCTTTCTTT. Protein: CASSLTQGGTEAFF.